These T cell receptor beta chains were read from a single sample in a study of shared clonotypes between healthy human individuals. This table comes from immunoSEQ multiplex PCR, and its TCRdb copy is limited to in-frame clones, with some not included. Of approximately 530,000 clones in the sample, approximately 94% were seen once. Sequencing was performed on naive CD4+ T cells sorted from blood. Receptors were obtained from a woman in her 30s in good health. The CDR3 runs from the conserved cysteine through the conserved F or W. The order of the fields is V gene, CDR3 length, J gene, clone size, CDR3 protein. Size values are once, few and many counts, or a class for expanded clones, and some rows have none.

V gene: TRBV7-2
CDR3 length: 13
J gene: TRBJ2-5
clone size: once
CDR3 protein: CASSLREIETQYF

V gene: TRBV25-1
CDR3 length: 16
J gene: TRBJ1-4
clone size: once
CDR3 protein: CASSPGASATNEKLFF

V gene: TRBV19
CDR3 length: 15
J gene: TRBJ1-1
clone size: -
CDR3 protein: CASSPMGGAGTEAFF

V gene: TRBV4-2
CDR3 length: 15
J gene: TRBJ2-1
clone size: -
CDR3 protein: CASSQTSGSHNEQFF

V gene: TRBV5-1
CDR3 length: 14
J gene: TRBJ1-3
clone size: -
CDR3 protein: CASSRGSSGNTIYF

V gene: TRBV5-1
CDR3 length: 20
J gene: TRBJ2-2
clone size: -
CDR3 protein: CASSRIRGLAGEGNTGELFF

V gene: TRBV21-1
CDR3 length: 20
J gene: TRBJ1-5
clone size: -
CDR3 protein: CASSKPQAGPIPYSNQPQHF

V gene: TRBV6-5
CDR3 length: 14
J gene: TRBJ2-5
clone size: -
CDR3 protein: CASSLSGRGETQYF

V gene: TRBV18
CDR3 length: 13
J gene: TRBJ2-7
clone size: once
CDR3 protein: CASSPNRGYEQYF

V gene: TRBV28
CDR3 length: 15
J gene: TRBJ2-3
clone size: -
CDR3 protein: CASSLFRTDTDTQYF

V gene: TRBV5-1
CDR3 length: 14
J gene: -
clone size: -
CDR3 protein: CASSIDRGRGEQYF

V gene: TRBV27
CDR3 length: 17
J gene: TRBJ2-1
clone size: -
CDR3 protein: CASSSQLRSDSYNEQFF

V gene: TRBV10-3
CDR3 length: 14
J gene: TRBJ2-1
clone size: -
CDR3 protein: CATGGTVVINEQFF

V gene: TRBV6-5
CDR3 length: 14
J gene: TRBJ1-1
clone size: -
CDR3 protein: CASSGQGRRTEAFF

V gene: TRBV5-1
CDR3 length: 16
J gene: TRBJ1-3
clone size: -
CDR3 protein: CASSLRQVNSGNTIYF

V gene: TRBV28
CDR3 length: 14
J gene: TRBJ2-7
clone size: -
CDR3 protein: CASSLYRAPYEQYF

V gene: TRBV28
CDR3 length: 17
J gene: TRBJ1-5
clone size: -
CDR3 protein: CASSYSRGGNSNQPQHF

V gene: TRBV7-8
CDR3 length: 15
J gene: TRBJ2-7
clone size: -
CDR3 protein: CASSLPGKQAYEQYF

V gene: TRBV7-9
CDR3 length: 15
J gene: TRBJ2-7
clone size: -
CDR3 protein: CASSLVGKSSYEQYF

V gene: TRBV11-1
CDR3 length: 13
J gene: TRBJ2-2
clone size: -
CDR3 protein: CASSFAGVGELFF

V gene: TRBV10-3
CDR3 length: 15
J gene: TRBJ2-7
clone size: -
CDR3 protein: CAMAGKGQGRGEQYF

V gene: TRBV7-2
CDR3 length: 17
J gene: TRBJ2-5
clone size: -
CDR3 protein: CASSFGTSGRARETQYF

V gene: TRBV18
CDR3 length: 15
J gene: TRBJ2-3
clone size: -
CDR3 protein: CASSPTFPSTDTQYF

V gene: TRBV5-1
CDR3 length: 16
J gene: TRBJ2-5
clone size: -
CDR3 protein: CASSLMIASGTETQYF

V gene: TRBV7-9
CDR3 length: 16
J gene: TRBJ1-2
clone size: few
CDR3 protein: CARIPQDSIPLYGYTF

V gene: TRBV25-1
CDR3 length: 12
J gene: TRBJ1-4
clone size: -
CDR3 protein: CATLDGNEKLFF

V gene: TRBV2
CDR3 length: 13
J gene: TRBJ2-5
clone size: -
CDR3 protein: CASSGGFKETQYF

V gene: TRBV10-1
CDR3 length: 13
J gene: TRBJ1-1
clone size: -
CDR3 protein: CASSPDPNTEAFF

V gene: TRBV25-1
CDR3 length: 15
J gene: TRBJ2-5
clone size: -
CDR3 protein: CASSEPGTSVETQYF

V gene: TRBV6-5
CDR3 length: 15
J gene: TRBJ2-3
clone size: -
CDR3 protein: CASSYSETLPLPQYF

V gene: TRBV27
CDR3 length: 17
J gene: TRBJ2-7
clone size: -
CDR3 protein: CASSPPSLTGTSYEQYF

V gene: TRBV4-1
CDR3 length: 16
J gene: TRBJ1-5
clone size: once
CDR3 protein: CASSLGRGNGNQPQHF

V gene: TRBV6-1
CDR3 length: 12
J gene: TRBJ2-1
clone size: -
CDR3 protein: CASSPIRSEQFF

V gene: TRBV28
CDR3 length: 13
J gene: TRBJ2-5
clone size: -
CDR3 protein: CASSPTLSGTQYF

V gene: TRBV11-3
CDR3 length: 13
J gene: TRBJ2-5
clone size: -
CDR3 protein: CASSLAEQETQYF

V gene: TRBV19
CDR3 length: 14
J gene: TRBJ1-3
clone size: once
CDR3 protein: CASIPGPSGNTIYF

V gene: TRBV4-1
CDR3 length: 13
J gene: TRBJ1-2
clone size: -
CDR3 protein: CASSQGDRTDWAF

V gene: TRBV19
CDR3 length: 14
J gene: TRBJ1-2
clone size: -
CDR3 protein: CASSKADRYYGYTF

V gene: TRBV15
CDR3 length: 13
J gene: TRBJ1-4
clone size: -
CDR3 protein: CATSRGLNEKLFF

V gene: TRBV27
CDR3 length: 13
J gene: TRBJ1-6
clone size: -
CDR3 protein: CASSEGEVSPLHF

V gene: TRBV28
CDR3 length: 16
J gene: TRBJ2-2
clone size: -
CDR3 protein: CASSSPGQGNTGELFF

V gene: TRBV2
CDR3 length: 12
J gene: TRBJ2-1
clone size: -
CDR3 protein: CASSESYGEQFF

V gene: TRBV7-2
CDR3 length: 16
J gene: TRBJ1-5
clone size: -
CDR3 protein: CASSLSLQPRGQPQHF

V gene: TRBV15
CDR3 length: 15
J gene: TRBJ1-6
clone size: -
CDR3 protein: CATTISGTGNSPLHF

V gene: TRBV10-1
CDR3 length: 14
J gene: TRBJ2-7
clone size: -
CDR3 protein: CASSDPGLPYEQYF

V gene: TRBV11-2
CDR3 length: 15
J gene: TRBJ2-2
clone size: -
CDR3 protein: CASSLRGLNTGELFF